This T cell receptor beta chain comes out of a study of control samples from healthy donors and cancer patients. Assay: immunoSEQ multiplex PCR; the TCRdb copy retains only in-frame clones and omits some. The data hold roughly 120,000 clones, with about 95% observed a single time. The germline V gene has CDR1 SNHLY and CDR2 FYNNEI. This CDR3 has 14 amino acids. The trim removed 6 bases at V and 6 bases at J, leaving 7 bases unmatched. The chain joins TRBV2 to TRBJ2-2; 7 nucleotides match TRBD1. Sequencing input: blood. This TCR was recovered from a man aged 25-45 years in good health. This CDR3 is CASRRGTEPGELFF. In DNA form, the CDR3 reads TGTGCCAGCAGGAGGGGGACAGAACCCGGGGAGCTGTTTTTT.